The clone carrying this T cell receptor (beta chain) appeared many times. Its antigen is as yet unknown. This CDR3 has 15 amino acids. V lost 3 bases and J lost 5; bases outside the gene matches: 9. Germline loops: CDR1 MGHDK, CDR2 SYGVNS. Diagnosis of hyperthyroidism was new in patients aged 18 to 65, and its duration was under 2 months. The diagnoses drew upon clinical symptoms, serum thyroxine and TRAb, thyroid ultrasound and orbital computed tomography. The source material, RNA transcripts, was used to amplify TCR beta CDR3 regions. Carried out on the TCR CDR3, a first-round RT-PCR used the HTBI primer set. TCRdb itself ran the multiplex PCR reads through MiXCR, one entry per CDR3 protein. The table records hundreds of thousands of distinct CDR3 sequences, about 38% of them present only once. The data derive from a study of T cells in Graves' hyperthyroidism and ophthalmopathy. Whole-study findings and limits: In validation, the model predicted ophthalmopathy. These predictions came a median approximately six months before onset.

J is TRBJ2-7 and V is TRBV25-1, with TRBD1 identical over 8 bases. What was sequenced was blood. The sequence was obtained from a man between 18 and 35 years old with Graves' hyperthyroidism. The chain's CDR3 is CASSDSGQGYDEQYF. In DNA form, the CDR3 reads TGTGCCAGCAGTGACTCCGGACAGGGTTACGACGAGCAGTACTTC.